These T cell receptor beta chains were read from a single sample in a study of cytomegalovirus exposure and HLA in healthy donors. Profiled with immunoSEQ multiplex PCR; TCRdb holds only in-frame clones, not every one. The top ten clones hold about 4% of a sample with more than 90,000 clones, 78% of them seen once. Sample: PBMCs. The source of these receptors is a woman between 40 and 50 years old in good health and CMV-seropositive. CDR3s include the opening cysteine and the closing phenylalanine or tryptophan. The order of the fields is CDR3 protein, CDR3 DNA, J gene, D gene, V gene, clone size. A D gene is named only where the DNA matches it firmly. Size values are once, few and many counts, or a class for expanded clones, and some rows have none.

CDR3 protein: CASSFSAQGNYGYTF
CDR3 DNA: TGTGCCAGCAGTTTTTCCGCCCAGGGGAACTATGGCTACACCTTC
J gene: TRBJ1-2
D gene: -
V gene: TRBV28
clone size: -

CDR3 protein: CASSWGEFQETQYF
CDR3 DNA: TGTGCCAGCAGTTGGGGAGAGTTCCAAGAGACCCAGTACTTC
J gene: TRBJ2-5
D gene: -
V gene: TRBV6-9
clone size: -

CDR3 protein: CASSLTSGSLEQYF
CDR3 DNA: TGTGCCAGCAGCTTGACTAGCGGGAGTCTCGAGCAGTACTTC
J gene: TRBJ2-7
D gene: TRBD2
V gene: TRBV6-6
clone size: -

CDR3 protein: CASRQRDLGYTF
CDR3 DNA: TGTGCCAGCAGACAACGGGACTTGGGCTACACCTTC
J gene: TRBJ1-2
D gene: -
V gene: TRBV5-5
clone size: -

CDR3 protein: CASGVGGSDNEQFF
CDR3 DNA: TGTGCCAGCGGCGTCGGCGGGAGCGACAATGAGCAGTTCTTC
J gene: TRBJ2-1
D gene: TRBD2
V gene: TRBV27
clone size: -

CDR3 protein: CASSLWSVAGELFF
CDR3 DNA: TGTGCCAGCAGTTTATGGAGCGTTGCCGGGGAGCTGTTTTTT
J gene: TRBJ2-2
D gene: -
V gene: TRBV28
clone size: -

CDR3 protein: CASSLSGLEFGEQYF
CDR3 DNA: TGCGCCAGCAGCCTATCGGGACTAGAATTCGGCGAGCAGTACTTC
J gene: TRBJ2-7
D gene: TRBD2
V gene: TRBV4-1
clone size: once

CDR3 protein: CASSEAPDRATDTQYF
CDR3 DNA: TGTGCCAGCAGTGAAGCGCCCGACAGGGCTACAGATACGCAGTATTTT
J gene: TRBJ2-3
D gene: TRBD1
V gene: TRBV6-1
clone size: -

CDR3 protein: CASSLDSGVDTQYF
CDR3 DNA: TGTGCCAGCAGCTTAGATAGCGGGGTTGATACGCAGTATTTT
J gene: TRBJ2-3
D gene: TRBD2
V gene: TRBV7-9
clone size: -

CDR3 protein: CASSLIGQPEAFF
CDR3 DNA: TGTGCCAGCAGTCTAATTGGACAGCCCGAAGCTTTCTTT
J gene: TRBJ1-1
D gene: -
V gene: TRBV28
clone size: few

CDR3 protein: CASSLDQQGEAFF
CDR3 DNA: TGCGCCAGCAGCTTGGATCAACAGGGTGAAGCTTTCTTT
J gene: TRBJ1-1
D gene: -
V gene: TRBV5-1
clone size: -

CDR3 protein: CASSTRTSNPYEQYF
CDR3 DNA: TGTGCCAGCAGCACCAGGACTAGCAATCCCTACGAGCAGTACTTC
J gene: TRBJ2-7
D gene: TRBD2
V gene: TRBV5-6
clone size: -

CDR3 protein: CAWDPGQGIHGYTF
CDR3 DNA: TGTGCCTGGGATCCGGGACAGGGAATTCATGGCTACACCTTC
J gene: TRBJ1-2
D gene: TRBD1
V gene: TRBV30
clone size: -

CDR3 protein: CASSEDWQRETQYF
CDR3 DNA: TGTGCCAGCAGTGAAGATTGGCAAAGAGAGACCCAGTACTTC
J gene: TRBJ2-5
D gene: -
V gene: TRBV2
clone size: -

CDR3 protein: CASSRDGGTTQETQYF
CDR3 DNA: TGCGCCAGCAGCCGGGATGGCGGGACCACCCAAGAGACCCAGTACTTC
J gene: TRBJ2-5
D gene: -
V gene: TRBV5-1
clone size: -

CDR3 protein: CASSQSPFLGQKYNEQFF
CDR3 DNA: TGCGCCAGCAGCCAATCACCTTTCTTGGGACAGAAATACAATGAGCAGTTCTTC
J gene: TRBJ2-1
D gene: TRBD1
V gene: TRBV4-1
clone size: -

CDR3 protein: CASGLAGGTDTQYF
CDR3 DNA: TGTGCCAGCGGACTAGCGGGAGGCACAGATACGCAGTATTTT
J gene: TRBJ2-3
D gene: TRBD2
V gene: TRBV5-4
clone size: -

CDR3 protein: CASSKGQGEGYTF
CDR3 DNA: TGCGCCAGCAGCAAGGGACAGGGGGAGGGCTACACCTTC
J gene: TRBJ1-2
D gene: TRBD1
V gene: TRBV5-1
clone size: -

CDR3 protein: CASTMTSGSYEQYF
CDR3 DNA: TGTGCCAGCACAATGACTAGCGGCTCCTACGAGCAGTACTTC
J gene: TRBJ2-7
D gene: TRBD2
V gene: TRBV6-5
clone size: -

CDR3 protein: CASSEGTSGRHQDTQYF
CDR3 DNA: TGCGCCAGCAGTGAGGGGACTAGCGGGAGACATCAAGATACGCAGTATTTT
J gene: TRBJ2-3
D gene: TRBD2
V gene: TRBV10-1
clone size: few

CDR3 protein: CASSPRDSFNEQFF
CDR3 DNA: TGTGCCAGCAGCCCACGGGACTCCTTCAATGAGCAGTTCTTC
J gene: TRBJ2-1
D gene: -
V gene: TRBV9
clone size: once

CDR3 protein: CAISEYKGGATATEAFF
CDR3 DNA: TGTGCCATCAGTGAGTATAAAGGGGGCGCGACGGCCACTGAAGCTTTCTTT
J gene: TRBJ1-1
D gene: TRBD1
V gene: TRBV10-3
clone size: -

CDR3 protein: CASSLNHRGREGYTF
CDR3 DNA: TGTGCCAGCAGCTTGAACCACAGGGGTAGGGAGGGCTACACCTTC
J gene: TRBJ1-2
D gene: TRBD1
V gene: TRBV5-4
clone size: -

CDR3 protein: CASTLRGTYEQYF
CDR3 DNA: TGTGCCAGCACCCTACGGGGAACCTACGAGCAGTACTTC
J gene: TRBJ2-7
D gene: -
V gene: TRBV6-6
clone size: -

CDR3 protein: CSAGQDYGYTF
CDR3 DNA: TGCAGCGCCGGACAGGACTATGGCTACACCTTC
J gene: TRBJ1-2
D gene: TRBD1
V gene: TRBV29-1
clone size: few

CDR3 protein: CASRDELEGYTF
CDR3 DNA: TGTGCCAGCCGTGACGAATTGGAGGGCTACACCTTC
J gene: TRBJ1-2
D gene: -
V gene: TRBV6-5
clone size: -

CDR3 protein: CASSPEVGGPNTEAFF
CDR3 DNA: TGCGCCAGCAGCCCGGAGGTAGGGGGCCCGAACACTGAAGCTTTCTTT
J gene: TRBJ1-1
D gene: TRBD1
V gene: TRBV5-1
clone size: once

CDR3 protein: CASSIAGTGNQPQHF
CDR3 DNA: TGTGCCAGTAGTATAGCTGGGACAGGGAATCAGCCCCAGCATTTT
J gene: TRBJ1-5
D gene: TRBD1
V gene: TRBV19
clone size: -